Following are 13 T cell receptor beta chains from one sample sequenced in a study of T cell responses to AZD1222 COVID-19 vaccine. The data were produced by immunoSEQ multiplex PCR, yet TCRdb's version contains in-frame clones alone and is incomplete. The repertoire has more than 80,000 clones, just over 90% of them found once; the top ten carry 22%. This material consisted of peripheral blood, taken on day 0 of AZD1222 vaccination. These receptors were obtained from an adult in good health.

This sequence joins TRBV10-1 and TRBJ1-1; D is possibly TRBD1 (6 bases). The germline CDR1 and CDR2 sequences are WNHNN and SYGVQD (reference sequence). The CDR3 sequence is 12 residues long. The CDR3 DNA sequence: TGCGCGGCACAGGGTAGGATAGCTGAAGCTTTCTTT. This codes for CAAQGRIAEAFF.

The chain uses TRBV7-2 and TRBJ1-5; D may be TRBD1 (5 bases). Trimming stripped 3 bases from V and 6 bases from J, with 18 bases between. The germline CDR1 and CDR2 sequences are SGHTA and FQGNSA. CDR3 size: 16 residues. This CDR3 reads CASSFWGGQGGQPQHF. The CDR3 bases are TGTGCCAGCAGCTTTTGGGGCGGGCAGGGCGGTCAGCCCCAGCATTTT.

This chain connects TRBV7-2 to TRBJ1-5, with 8 positions matching TRBD1. J gave up 2 bases and V 3 bases, and 6 bases lay outside the gene matches. Germline V lookup: CDR1 SGHTA, CDR2 FQGNSA. This CDR3 contains 16 residues. In DNA form, the CDR3 reads TGTGCCAGCAGCTTGGGAGGGGGACAGGGCAATCAGCCCCAGCATTTT. It codes for CASSLGGGQGNQPQHF.

This rearrangement joins TRBV15 to TRBJ2-3; tentative D call: TRBD2 (6 bases). In germline, CDR1 is LNHNV, CDR2 YYDKDF (reference sequence). V was shortened by 1 base and J by 7 bases, with 21 bases between the two germline ends. CDR3 size: 17 residues. The CDR3 region is CATSRVPSAMVPHTQYF. The DNA for the CDR3 is TGTGCCACCAGCAGAGTTCCTAGCGCAATGGTTCCCCATACGCAGTATTTT.

V usage is TRBV27 and J usage is TRBJ2-7; D might be TRBD1 or TRBD2, each matching 6 bases. Deletions cut 1 base from V and 7 bases from J, with 11 bases between. Germline CDR1 reads MNHEY; CDR2 reads SMNVEV (reference sequence). This CDR3 is 13 amino acids long. CDR3 protein: CASSLYTGREQYF. The CDR3 region has the DNA TGTGCCAGCAGTTTATATACAGGGAGGGAGCAGTACTTC.

This chain connects TRBV28 to TRBJ1-4; 11 positions agree with TRBD1. Germline CDR1 MDHEN, CDR2 SYDVKM. With V trimmed by 5 bases and J by 3 bases, 5 bases remained unmatched. This CDR3 is built from 16 residues. Here the CDR3 DNA reads TGTGCCAGCAGTCTGGACAGGGGGCTCTCTAATGAAAAACTGTTTTTT. Its translation: CASSLDRGLSNEKLFF. The complete variable domain, with remaining parts taken from reference TRBV28 and TRBJ1-4, reads DVKVTQSSRYLVKRTGEKVFLECVQDMDHENMFWYRQDPGLGLRLIYFSYDVKMKEKGDIPEGYSVSREKKERFSLILESASTNQTSMYLCASSLDRGLSNEKLFFGSGTQLSVL.

The chain uses TRBV12-3 or TRBV12-4 and TRBJ1-2; 9 nucleotides line up with TRBD1. The junction had 4 bases not matched to a gene; V was cut back by 4 bases and J by 7 bases. The CDR3 runs to 13 residues. The DNA for the CDR3 is TGTGCCAGCAGTTCGACAGGGGGTTTTGGCTACACCTTC. This translates into CASSSTGGFGYTF.

This clone showed up just once. V is TRBV7-8 and J is TRBJ1-2; D is ambiguous. CDR1 and CDR2 from the germline V gene are SGHVS and FQNEAQ. This CDR3 has 13 residues. The V end was cut by 11 bases, the J end by 7 bases, with 20 bases between. The CDR3 DNA follows: TGTGCCGGGGAAGGAGTTTTAACAAGTGGCTACACCTTC. It yields the protein CAGEGVLTSGYTF.

This chain connects TRBV29-1 to TRBJ1-1; 7 nucleotides line up with TRBD1. Germline trimming cut 4 bases from V and 2 bases from J; bases unmatched to any gene: 7. CDR3 length: 14 amino acids. Germline V gene sequence: CDR1 SQVTM, CDR2 ANQGSEA. This chain's CDR3 is CSVAPQGTNTEAFF. The CDR3 bases are TGCAGCGTTGCCCCACAGGGGACCAACACTGAAGCTTTCTTT.

The chain has TRBV5-1 and TRBJ2-1; TRBD1 is a possible D gene (5 bases). The V end lost 2 bases, the J end lost 7 bases, and 13 bases lay between the germline ends. The CDR3 has 14 residues. CDR1 is SGHRS, CDR2 YFSETQ, per germline. CDR3 sequence (DNA): TGCGCCAGCAGCTTTTTATCAGGGTCGAATGAGCAGTTCTTC. Residues: CASSFLSGSNEQFF.

The chain recombines TRBV28 with TRBJ1-4; D not resolved. Per the germline V gene, CDR1 is MDHEN and CDR2 is SYDVKM. The V gene lost 7 bases and the J gene lost 6 bases, with 18 bases spanning the gap. This CDR3 region has 15 residues. CDR3 coding DNA: TGTGCCAGCAACAGTTTCAGTGTACGGGATGAAAAACTGTTTTTT. Translation gives CASNSFSVRDEKLFF.

In this sample, this clone turned up once. The V and J genes are TRBV18 and TRBJ2-5, with 11 bases identical to TRBD2. V lost 3 bases, J lost 4 bases, and 4 bases stayed unmatched. The CDR3 runs to 15 residues. Per germline, CDR1 KGHSH and CDR2 LQKENI. CDR3 nucleotide sequence: TGTGCCAGCTCACCGACCGGGACTAGCGGAGAGACCCAGTACTTC. It is translated as CASSPTGTSGETQYF.

The genes are TRBV1 and TRBJ1-1; the tabulated D call, TRBD1, remains unverified against the DNA. TRBV1 is given as a pseudogene. This CDR3 is 14 amino acids long. The CDR3 spells CTSTKYRGLIEAFF. Here the CDR3 DNA reads TGCACCAGCACAAAATACAGGGGGCTTATTGAAGCTTTCTTT.